A selection of T cell receptor beta chains follows, all from one sample in a study of technical replicates of blood from several donors. Assay: immunoSEQ multiplex PCR; the TCRdb copy retains only in-frame clones and omits some. Seen here are 75,000 to 95,000 clones, 85% to 95% observed once, and the top ten hold 0.2% to 0.3%. Sequenced material: T cells isolated from PBMCs. The origin of the receptors is a human donor in good health. Each CDR3 is given with its conserved first and last residue. A D gene is named only where the DNA matches it firmly. Part of the rows lack a size; the others show once, few, many or a class for expanded clones.

v_call	clone_size	d_call	j_call	cdr3_nt	cdr3_aa
TRBV27	.	TRBD1	TRBJ1-1	TGTGCCAGCAGGCAGGGGGCCATCACTGAAGCTTTCTTT	CASRQGAITEAFF
TRBV7-3	.	TRBD2	TRBJ2-5	TGTGCCAGCAGCCCGTGGGCTAGCGGGGAACTGGAGACCCAGTACTTC	CASSPWASGELETQYF
TRBV14	.	TRBD1	TRBJ1-2	TGTGCCAGCAGCTTATCGACAGGGAACTATGGCTACACCTTC	CASSLSTGNYGYTF
TRBV5-1	.	TRBD2	TRBJ2-3	TGCGCCAGCAGCCTCGGACTAGCGGGACCGAGGACAGATACGCAGTATTTT	CASSLGLAGPRTDTQYF
TRBV4-1	.	.	TRBJ1-2	TGCGCCAGCAGCCAAGGAGAACAGATCTATGGCTACACCTTC	CASSQGEQIYGYTF
TRBV28	.	.	TRBJ2-7	TGTGCCAGCAGACCTCCCACCAGGCGTTACTACGAGCAGTACTTC	CASRPPTRRYYEQYF
TRBV6-1	once	TRBD2	TRBJ2-1	TGTGCCACCGACACTAGCGGGCTGGGCAATGAGCAGTTCTTC	CATDTSGLGNEQFF
TRBV5-1	.	TRBD2	TRBJ2-4	TGCGCCAGCAGCGGGAACGGGGGGGACATTCAGTACTTC	CASSGNGGDIQYF
TRBV2	once	TRBD2	TRBJ2-7	TGTGCCAGCAGTGAATGGGGTCTGGGGAGGGCCGCCTACGAGCAGTACTTC	CASSEWGLGRAAYEQYF
TRBV4-1	.	.	TRBJ2-5	TGCGCCAGCAGCCAAGAGAAGGGGCAAGAGACCCAGTACTTC	CASSQEKGQETQYF
TRBV28	once	.	TRBJ2-5	TGTGCCAGCAGGACCATTCGGGGTCTTCGGGAGACCCAGTACTTC	CASRTIRGLRETQYF
TRBV19	.	.	TRBJ1-2	TGTGCCAGTAGGTCTCCTGACAGAGTCTATGGCTACACCTTC	CASRSPDRVYGYTF
TRBV5-1	.	.	TRBJ2-2	TGCGCCAGCAGCTTGGATTCTTCCAGCACCGGGGAGCTGTTTTTT	CASSLDSSSTGELFF
TRBV9	.	TRBD1	TRBJ1-2	TGTGCCAGCAGCGTACAGGGGGAGGTGGGCGGCTACACCTTC	CASSVQGEVGGYTF
TRBV11-2	.	TRBD2	TRBJ2-7	TGTGCCAGCAGCTTACAGGCGCCTAGCGGGACCCACTCCTACGAGCAGTACTTC	CASSLQAPSGTHSYEQYF
TRBV7-8	.	.	TRBJ1-1	TGTGCCAGCAGCTTTAAAGGGGCGTGGGGGGGTGAAGCTTTCTTT	CASSFKGAWGGEAFF
TRBV11-1	.	.	TRBJ2-7	TGTGCCAGCAGCTTCAGGGAACACGAGCAGTACTTC	CASSFREHEQYF
TRBV18	.	.	TRBJ1-2	TGTGCCAGCTCACCACCGGGGGGGGCCCTTGGCTACACCTTC	CASSPPGGALGYTF
TRBV5-6	.	.	TRBJ1-1	TGTGCCAGCAGCTTGTACACGTCCGAAGCTTTCTTT	CASSLYTSEAFF
TRBV5-1	.	.	TRBJ1-1	TGCGCCAGCAGCACGGGGAGGGGATGGGTGAACACTGAAGCTTTCTTT	CASSTGRGWVNTEAFF
TRBV7-7	once	TRBD2	TRBJ2-2	TGTGCCAGCAGCCCTAGCGGGAGCCAGACCGGGGAGCTGTTTTTT	CASSPSGSQTGELFF
TRBV29-1	.	TRBD2	TRBJ2-7	TGCAGCGTAGACGGACTAGCAGATGGTCCCGAGCAGTACTTC	CSVDGLADGPEQYF
TRBV20-1	few	.	TRBJ2-3	TGCAGTGCCCCCTTCACAGATACGCAGTATTTT	CSAPFTDTQYF
TRBV6-1	.	TRBD1	TRBJ2-5	TGTGCCAGCAGTGCGTGGGACAGGGTCCACTTC	CASSAWDRVHF
TRBV4-1	.	.	TRBJ2-5	TGCGCCAGCAGCCAATATACTAGCAAAGAGACCCAGTACTTC	CASSQYTSKETQYF